One sample yielded the 9 T cell receptor beta chains listed below, sequenced in a study of OX40 agonist ivuxolimab in advanced cancers. The table came from immunoSEQ multiplex PCR; TCRdb's copy has only in-frame clones and leaves some out. The repertoire holds approximately 43,000 clones, with around four fifths as singletons. Sample: CD4+ or CD8+ T cells sorted from blood, taken in a trial of the OX40 agonist ivuxolimab. These receptors originate from an adult with an advanced solid tumor such as melanoma, head and neck, liver or kidney cancer.

This clone appeared a few times. Relative to the germline gene, one junction end is altered; a read error may explain this. This chain connects TRBV7-7 to TRBJ2-7; a weak D match, TRBD1 (5 bases). The CDR3 sequence is 13 residues long. Germline V gene lookup returns CDR1 SSHAT and CDR2 FNYEAQ (reference sequence). The CDR3 region is CASSLGEADEQYF. The CDR3, as DNA: TGTGCTAGCAGCTTAGGGGAAGCCGACGAGCAGTACTTC.

This clone was seen more than once but under ten times. The chain carries TRBV11-2 and TRBJ2-7; TRBD1 aligns across 10 bases. V shed 4 bases, J shed 7 bases, and the junction held 4 bases outside the gene matches. CDR3 length: 13 residues. Germline assignment: CDR1 SGHAT and CDR2 FQNNGV. CDR3 DNA: TGTGCCAGCAGCTCGGGACAGGGGCGGGAGCAGTACTTC. The encoded protein is CASSSGQGREQYF.

The gene calls are TRBV2 and TRBJ2-3; D is undetermined. CDR3 length equals 11 residues. Between the trimmed V and J ends, which lost 5 bases and 2 bases, there was a span of 2 bases. Germline lookup yields CDR1 SNHLY and CDR2 FYNNEI. For the CDR3, the DNA is TGTGCCAGCAGTACCACAGATACGCAGTATTTT. Its protein product is CASSTTDTQYF.

Concerning this clone itself: The junction differs from germline at one of its ends, possibly a read error. Different DNA sequences within this sample yield the same CDR3. The chain links TRBV28 to TRBJ1-1, with 9 bases fitting TRBD1. The V gene's germline CDR1 is MDHEN and CDR2 SYDVKM. CDR3 size: 16 residues. CDR3 sequence (DNA): TGTGCCAGCAGTGGACAGGGGACAGGGTTGAACACCGAAGCTTTCTTT. Translated, it gives CASSGQGTGLNTEAFF.

The gene calls are TRBV2 and TRBJ2-1; 10 positions match TRBD2. The CDR3 length is 16 residues. V gave up 5 bases and J gave up 1 base; unmatched junction bases: 5. CDR1 is SNHLY and CDR2 is FYNNEI in the germline V gene. CDR3: CASSSGRAPSYNEQFF. The DNA for the CDR3 is TGTGCCAGCAGTAGCGGGAGGGCCCCTTCCTACAATGAGCAGTTCTTC. Supplemented by reference TRBV2 and TRBJ2-1, the full variable domain reads EPEVTQTPSHQVTQMGQEVILRCVPISNHLYFYWYRQILGQKVEFLVSFYNNEISEKSEIFDDQFSVERPDGSNFTLKIRSTKLEDSAMYFCASSSGRAPSYNEQFFGPGTRLTVL.

This clone was counted a single time. The chain joins TRBV10-3 to TRBJ1-5; weak D call: TRBD1 (6 bases). Germline-derived CDR1 and CDR2 are ENHRY and SYGVKD. Trimming removed 11 bases from V and 4 bases from J, with 15 bases in between. This CDR3 spans 13 amino acids. CDR3 in amino acids: CAARGGGNQPQHF. The CDR3 DNA reads as TGTGCCGCCAGGGGAGGGGGAAATCAGCCCCAGCATTTT.

V and J are TRBV4-2 and TRBJ2-7; no firm D call. Trimming removed 2 bases at V and 2 bases at J, with 13 bases between. The length of the CDR3 is 15 residues. The germline V gene has CDR1 LGHNA and CDR2 YNFKEQ. CDR3 sequence reads: CASSQQPGRTYEQYF. CDR3 in DNA: TGTGCCAGCAGCCAACAGCCGGGCCGCACCTACGAGCAGTACTTC.

The chain links TRBV10-3 to TRBJ2-2; D not resolved. Germline loops: CDR1 ENHRY, CDR2 SYGVKD. The CDR3 length is 13 residues. V was pared by 5 bases and J by 4 bases, with 8 bases between. As DNA, the CDR3 is TGTGCCATCAGTTTCCTAGGCACCGGGGAGCTGTTTTTT. The encoded protein is CAISFLGTGELFF.

The chain links TRBV11-2 to TRBJ2-7; D might be TRBD1 or TRBD2, each matching 5 bases. With 7 bases removed from V and 3 bases from J, the gap between germline ends came to 16 bases. CDR1 SGHAT and CDR2 FQNNGV come from the germline V gene. The CDR3 runs to 14 residues. CDR3 sequence (DNA): TGTGCCAGCAATAAAGAGGGGAAAAACTACGAGCAGTACTTC. It codes for CASNKEGKNYEQYF.